The T cell receptor beta chain described here comes from a study of CD8 T cells in ankylosing spondylitis. At least ten counts were recorded for this clonotype. Making the TCR beta libraries involved quantitative 5'-RACE with molecular barcodes. TCRdb itself ran the 5' RACE reads through MiXCR, one entry per CDR3 protein. The table includes around 210,000 distinct CDR3 sequences, 7% to 10% detected once. This TCR derives from a female donor with ankylosing spondylitis or in good health (not recorded which). The specimen was blood, either unsorted or a sorted T cell fraction (not recorded which).

The CDR3 spells CASSATGTSYEQYF. The DNA of the CDR3 is TGTGCCAGCTCAGCGACAGGGACTTCCTACGAGCAGTACTTC. V usage is TRBV18 and J usage is TRBJ2-7, with D perhaps matching TRBD1 (7 bases). Trimming cost V 5 bases and J 1 base, with 12 bases left between them. Germline V gene sequence: CDR1 KGHSH, CDR2 LQKENI. The CDR3 sequence is 14 residues long.